A single T cell receptor (beta chain) is shown here with its context. The sample comes from a study of blood T cell repertoires in COVID-19. Overall study context: The origin of the acute and convalescent COVID-19 samples was the United States, Italy and Spain. Nucleic acid was either cDNA or gDNA, and it came from T cells, B-cell-depleted T cells, or PBMCs.

In the original analysis: The authors estimated nucleated cell counts from reference gene primer amplification. Clones were read by immunoSEQ multiplex PCR, and TCRdb kept only the in-frame ones, dropping some. V and J calls and clone size are copied from that table; D and trimming were computed from the DNA. The data show about 170,000 clones, approximately 83% seen once. The CDR3 has 17 residues. CDR1 and CDR2 from the germline V gene are LNHDA and SQIVND (reference sequence). V lost 5 bases to trimming and J lost 2 bases, with 21 bases between them. This clonotype originated in a man between 65 and 79 years old with active or convalescent COVID-19. The material sequenced was peripheral blood. The J gene is TRBJ1-2, the V gene TRBV19; D may be TRBD1 (6 bases). DNA for the CDR3: TGTGCCAGTAGTCCCGCGACAGGTCGGTGGACAAACTATGGCTACACCTTC. Its protein is CASSPATGRWTNYGYTF.